This T cell receptor (beta chain) was sequenced in a study of tumor and adjacent non-tumor tissue in lung cancer. The study's findings and limits: Compared with tumor, normal lung showed significantly lower TCR diversity.

TCRbeta libraries were built with three rounds of nested PCR, modified from ARM-PCR. MiXCR, run by TCRdb on the multiplex PCR reads, gives a single entry per CDR3 protein. The sample carries about 90,000 distinct CDR3 sequences, around 59% recorded once. This sample's RNA came from whole unsorted tissue. Regarding this clonotype: Antigen: not known. The junction and the germline gene differ at one end; a read error may be behind it.

CDR1 and CDR2 from the germline V gene are SGHAT and FQNNGV. The CDR3 contains 15 residues. This clonotype originated in a man between 65 and 85 years old with non-small cell lung cancer. Sample: lung tumor tissue. The chain has TRBV11-2 and TRBJ2-2; D may match TRBD1 or TRBD2 (5 bases each). CDR3 region: CASSFGGGRTGKLFF. The CDR3 coding sequence is TGTGCCAGCAGCTTTGGTGGGGGTAGGACCGGGAAGCTGTTTTTT.